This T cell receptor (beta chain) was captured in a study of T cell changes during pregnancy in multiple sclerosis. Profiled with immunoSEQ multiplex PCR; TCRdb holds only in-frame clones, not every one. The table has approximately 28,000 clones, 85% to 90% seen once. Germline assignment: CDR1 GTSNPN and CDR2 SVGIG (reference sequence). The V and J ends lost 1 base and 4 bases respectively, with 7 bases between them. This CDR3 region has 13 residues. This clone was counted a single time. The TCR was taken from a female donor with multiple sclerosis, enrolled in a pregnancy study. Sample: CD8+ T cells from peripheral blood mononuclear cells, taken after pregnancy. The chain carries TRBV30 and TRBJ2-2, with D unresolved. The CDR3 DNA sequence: TGTGCCTGGAGTGCAGTGCCCACCGGGGAGCTGTTTTTT. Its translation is CAWSAVPTGELFF.